The 20 T cell receptor beta chains listed next were all sequenced from one sample in a study of blood T cell repertoires in COVID-19. Data came from immunoSEQ multiplex PCR; TCRdb stores just in-frame clones and leaves some out. The profile shows approximately 450,000 clones, around nine tenths of them singletons. The sequenced material came from PBMCs or T cells enriched from blood (not recorded which). Receptors originate from a woman aged 18-29 years with acute COVID-19.

The chain employs TRBV2 and TRBJ2-1; D is perhaps TRBD2 (6 bases). The CDR3 is 13 amino acids. Germline CDR1 and CDR2: SNHLY and FYNNEI. Trimming stripped 3 bases from V and 7 bases from J, with 10 bases between. CDR3 amino acids: CASSEGRGNEQFF. CDR3 bases: TGTGCCAGCAGTGAGGGCCGGGGGAATGAGCAGTTCTTC.

The rearrangement uses TRBV6-5 and TRBJ2-7; D is perhaps TRBD1 (6 bases). V lost 7 bases and J lost 7, with 17 bases in between. The CDR3 sequence is 13 residues long. Germline V gene data show CDR1 as MNHEY and CDR2 as SVGAGI. The CDR3 region is CASILGHQGEQYF. In nucleotides, the CDR3 is TGTGCCAGCATCTTAGGCCACCAGGGGGAGCAGTACTTC.

DNA of the CDR3: TGCGCCAGCAGCCAGGACAGCACCGGGGAGAACACTGAAGCTTTCTTT. Translated: CASSQDSTGENTEAFF. The genes are TRBV4-3 and TRBJ1-1; D possibly corresponds to TRBD1 (6 bases). Germline V lookup: CDR1 LGHNA, CDR2 YSLEER. The CDR3 has 16 amino acids. V was cut by 3 bases and J by 1 base, with 15 bases left in between.

The V and J genes are TRBV27 and TRBJ1-1, with 7 bases lining up with TRBD1. The CDR3 covers 12 residues. The germline CDR1 and CDR2 sequences are MNHEY and SMNVEV (reference sequence). V lost 6 bases, J lost 9 bases, and 7 bases stayed unmatched. CDR3 nucleotides: TGTGCCAGCAGCGGCGTGGGACAGAAAGCTTTCTTT. Translated: CASSGVGQKAFF.

The chain employs TRBV11-2 and TRBJ1-5, with D unresolved. CDR3 length: 15 amino acids. V dropped 0 bases and J dropped 7 bases, with 13 bases sitting between them. Germline CDR1 is SGHAT and CDR2 is FQNNGV. The CDR3 here is CASSLDRLEGQPQHF. The DNA for the CDR3 is TGTGCCAGCAGCTTAGACAGGTTAGAAGGACAGCCCCAGCATTTT.

V usage is TRBV3-1 (or the pseudogene TRBV3-2) and J usage is TRBJ2-4; TRBD2 matches 7 bases. There are 15 residues in the CDR3. V was pared by 4 bases and J by 7 bases, with 10 bases of the junction left unmatched. From germline, CDR1 is LGHDT and CDR2 YNNKEL (reference sequence). Here the CDR3 DNA reads TGTGCCAGCAGCCTTCTAGCATCCGGGAGGAACATTCAGTACTTC. This encodes CASSLLASGRNIQYF.

This clone was found once. The CDR3 loop is CASTRGGSTDTQYF. The CDR3 bases are TGTGCCAGTACGCGTGGCGGTAGCACAGATACGCAGTATTTT. V and J are TRBV28 and TRBJ2-3; D remains ambiguous. The CDR3 length is 14 residues. Germline V lookup: CDR1 MDHEN, CDR2 SYDVKM. Trimming left V 9 bases short and J 0 bases short, with 13 bases between.

The rearrangement joins TRBV24-1 to TRBJ2-3; 14 positions match TRBD2. Trimming removed 0 bases from V and 5 bases from J; junction bases left unmatched: 12. Per germline, CDR1 KGHDR and CDR2 SFDVKD. This CDR3 is built from 20 residues. This CDR3 reads CATSDLSLGGLAGDGDTQYF. The CDR3 region has the DNA TGTGCCACCAGTGATTTGTCCCTGGGGGGACTAGCGGGAGATGGAGATACGCAGTATTTT.

The chain combines TRBV5-4 with TRBJ2-3; 8 nucleotides line up with TRBD2. CDR1 and CDR2 from the germline V gene are SGHNT and YYREEE (reference sequence). The CDR3 covers 17 residues. Trimming removed 1 base from V and 1 base from J; junction bases left unmatched: 8. CDR3 bases: TGTGCCAGCAGCTTGAAACTAGCGGTGCTACGCACAGATACGCAGTATTTT. This gives the protein CASSLKLAVLRTDTQYF. The full variable domain, rest sourced from reference TRBV5-4 and TRBJ2-3, is ETGVTQSPTHLIKTRGQQVTLRCSSQSGHNTVSWYQQALGQGPQFIFQYYREEENGRGNFPPRFSGLQFPNYSSELNVNALELDDSALYLCASSLKLAVLRTDTQYFGPGTRLTVL.

The chain links TRBV5-1 to TRBJ1-2; 8 nucleotides match TRBD1. With 2 bases clipped from V and 7 bases from J, the junction kept 4 bases outside the gene matches. Per the germline V gene, CDR1 is SGHRS and CDR2 is YFSETQ. The CDR3 runs 13 residues. In DNA, the CDR3 is TGCGCCAGCAGCTTATTACAGGGGGGTGGCTACACCTTC. Its protein is CASSLLQGGGYTF. Together with reference TRBV5-1 and TRBJ1-2, the CDR3 gives the full variable domain: KAGVTQTPRYLIKTRGQQVTLSCSPISGHRSVSWYQQTPGQGLQFLFEYFSETQRNKGNFPGRFSGRQFSNSRSEMNVSTLELGDSALYLCASSLLQGGGYTFGSGTRLTVV.

This clone was observed a handful of times. This chain connects TRBV4-2 to TRBJ1-4, with TRBD1 matching over 9 bases. The CDR3 spans 15 residues. Germline V gene lookup returns CDR1 LGHNA and CDR2 YNFKEQ. The ends lost 3 bases at V and 5 bases at J; junction bases unmatched: 4. CDR3 sequence: CASSHKGQGNEKLFF. CDR3 nucleotides: TGTGCCAGCAGCCACAAAGGACAGGGGAATGAAAAACTGTTTTTT.

The chain links TRBV5-4 to TRBJ2-2, with D possibly TRBD2 on 6 matching bases. This CDR3 comprises 14 residues. Trimming took 4 bases from V and 6 from J, leaving 13 bases between them. Germline V CDR1 and CDR2: SGHNT, YYREEE (reference sequence). The CDR3 region is CASSMGLPPGELFF. CDR3 bases: TGTGCCAGCAGCATGGGACTGCCTCCCGGGGAGCTGTTTTTT.

The chain uses TRBV6-5 and TRBJ2-3; no definite D call. With 2 bases removed from V and 6 bases from J, the gap between germline ends came to 3 bases. CDR3 length: 11 residues. The germline V gene has CDR1 MNHEY and CDR2 SVGAGI. The CDR3 loop is CASSYEDTQYF. In nucleotides, the CDR3 is TGTGCCAGCAGTTACGAGGATACGCAGTATTTT.

The rearrangement uses TRBV28 and TRBJ1-5; D is unclear. The germline CDR1 and CDR2 sequences are MDHEN and SYDVKM. Trimming shortened V by 3 bases and J by 7 bases, and 7 bases separated the two germline ends. This CDR3 is built from 12 residues. The CDR3 reads CASSLPSQPQHF. CDR3 sequence (DNA): TGTGCCAGCAGTTTGCCGAGCCAGCCCCAGCATTTT.

The genes are TRBV15 and TRBJ2-2, with TRBD2 as a possible D gene (6 bases). Trimming left V 4 bases short and J 5 bases short, with 14 bases between. This CDR3 is built from 15 residues. Per germline, CDR1 LNHNV and CDR2 YYDKDF (reference sequence). The CDR3 region has the DNA TGTGCCACCAGCACACGCGGGGTAGGAACCGGGGAGCTGTTTTTT. Encoded protein: CATSTRGVGTGELFF.

This clone was detected only once. The V call is TRBV6-5, the J call TRBJ2-7; D is perhaps TRBD1 (6 bases). Germline V lookup: CDR1 MNHEY, CDR2 SVGAGI. The CDR3 consists of 15 residues. V lost 4 bases, J lost 4 bases, and 17 bases lay in between. The CDR3: CASSSLRGKGYEQYF. For the CDR3, the DNA is TGTGCCAGCAGTTCCCTGAGGGGGAAGGGTTACGAGCAGTACTTC.

The rearrangement joins TRBV19 to TRBJ2-1; TRBD2 matches 8 bases. Per the germline V gene, CDR1 is LNHDA and CDR2 is SQIVND (reference sequence). The ends lost 7 bases at V and 6 bases at J; junction bases unmatched: 11. The CDR3 is 15 residues long. The CDR3 DNA is TGTGCCAGTACCCGCCGTAGCGGGGACATCAATGAGCAGTTCTTC. It is translated as CASTRRSGDINEQFF. The complete variable domain, with remaining parts taken from reference TRBV19 and TRBJ2-1, reads DGGITQSPKYLFRKEGQNVTLSCEQNLNHDAMYWYRQDPGQGLRLIYYSQIVNDFQKGDIAEGYSVSREKKESFPLTVTSAQKNPTAFYLCASTRRSGDINEQFFGPGTRLTVL.

The J gene is TRBJ1-2, the V gene TRBV11-2; maybe TRBD1 (6 bases). This CDR3 comprises 14 residues. Germline V gene data show CDR1 as SGHAT and CDR2 as FQNNGV. Trimming pared 3 bases from V and 4 bases from J, leaving 12 bases between. CDR3 sequence (DNA): TGTGCCAGCAGCTTTGCAGGGGTCTCCTATGGCTACACCTTC. It yields the protein CASSFAGVSYGYTF.

The chain carries TRBV4-1 and TRBJ1-5, with TRBD1 identical over 8 bases. Per germline, CDR1 MGHRA and CDR2 YSYEKL. The CDR3 has 18 amino acids. V was clipped by 4 bases and J by 4 bases; unmatched bases: 15. This CDR3 reads CASSPHWFGQGPNQPQHF. CDR3 nucleotides: TGCGCCAGCAGCCCTCACTGGTTCGGACAGGGACCGAATCAGCCCCAGCATTTT.

This chain uses TRBV19 with TRBJ2-7, with 7 bases fitting TRBD1. Trimming at V came to 7 bases and at J to 2 bases, leaving 5 bases not matched to a gene. This CDR3 is built from 13 residues. Germline CDR1 reads LNHDA; CDR2 reads SQIVND (reference sequence). CDR3 in amino acids: CASKGDSPYEQYF. Here the CDR3 DNA reads TGTGCCAGTAAGGGGGACAGCCCCTACGAGCAGTACTTC.